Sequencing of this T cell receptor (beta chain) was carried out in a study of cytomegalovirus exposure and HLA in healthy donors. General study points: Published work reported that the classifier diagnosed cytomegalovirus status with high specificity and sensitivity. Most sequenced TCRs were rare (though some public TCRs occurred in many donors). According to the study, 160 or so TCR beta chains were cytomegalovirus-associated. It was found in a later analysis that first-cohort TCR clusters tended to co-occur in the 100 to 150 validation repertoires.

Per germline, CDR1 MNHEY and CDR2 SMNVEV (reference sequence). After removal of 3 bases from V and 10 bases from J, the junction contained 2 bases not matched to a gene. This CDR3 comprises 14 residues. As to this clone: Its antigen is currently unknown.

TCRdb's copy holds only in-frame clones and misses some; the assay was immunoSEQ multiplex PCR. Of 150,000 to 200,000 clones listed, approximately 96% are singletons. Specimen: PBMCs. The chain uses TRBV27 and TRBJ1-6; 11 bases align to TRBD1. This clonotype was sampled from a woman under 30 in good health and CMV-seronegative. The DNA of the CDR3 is TGTGCCAGCAGTTTCGGGACAGGGGGATCACCCCTCCACTTT. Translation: CASSFGTGGSPLHF.